A selection of T cell receptor beta chains follows, all from one sample in a study of blood T cell repertoires in COVID-19. The data were produced by immunoSEQ multiplex PCR, yet TCRdb's version contains in-frame clones alone and is incomplete. The repertoire includes around 200,000 clones, approximately 80% of them detected once, and roughly 7.1% sits in the top ten. The material sequenced was peripheral blood. These TCRs come from a human donor in a cohort sampled during active COVID-19. The CDR3 runs from the conserved cysteine through the conserved F or W. A D gene is named only where the DNA matches it firmly. For some rows the clone size is stated as once, few or many, or as a class when expanded; others skip it.

j_call clone_size d_call v_call cdr3_aa cdr3_nt
TRBJ1-2 - TRBD1 TRBV3-1/TRBV3-2 CASSQRPLQGASYGYTF TGTGCCAGCAGCCAACGCCCACTACAGGGGGCCTCTTATGGCTACACCTTC
TRBJ1-2 - TRBD1 TRBV30 CAWSHRGNDGYTF TGTGCCTGGAGTCACAGGGGCAATGATGGCTACACCTTC
TRBJ2-1 many TRBD2 TRBV4-1 CASSQDQRGPSYNEQFF TGCGCCAGCAGCCAAGATCAGCGGGGGCCGTCCTACAATGAGCAGTTCTTC
TRBJ2-3 - - TRBV7-2 CASSLSPHTQYF TGTGCCAGCAGCTTATCTCCTCATACGCAGTATTTT
TRBJ2-5 - - TRBV3-1/TRBV3-2 CASSLSQGETQYF TGTGCCAGCAGCCTCAGCCAGGGAGAGACCCAGTACTTC
TRBJ2-1 few - TRBV19 CASRTGDNYNEQFF TGTGCCAGTAGAACTGGGGACAACTACAATGAGCAGTTCTTC
TRBJ2-5 - TRBD1 TRBV5-1 CASSLMGQGSGETQYF TGCGCCAGCAGCTTGATGGGACAGGGGTCGGGAGAGACCCAGTACTTC
TRBJ2-5 - - TRBV5-1 CASSTGARIETQYF TGCGCCAGCTCCACTGGGGCTAGAATTGAGACCCAGTACTTC
TRBJ1-5 - TRBD1 TRBV28 CASRPQGARNQPQHF TGTGCCAGCAGGCCACAGGGGGCGCGAAATCAGCCCCAGCATTTT
TRBJ2-5 - TRBD1 TRBV7-7 CASSPLGQGAWETQYF TGTGCCAGCAGCCCCCTGGGACAGGGAGCTTGGGAGACCCAGTACTTC
TRBJ1-4 - TRBD1 TRBV11-2 CASSAGGGSGEKLFF TGTGCCAGCAGCGCAGGGGGAGGTAGCGGTGAAAAACTGTTTTTT
TRBJ1-5 - - TRBV30 CAWSEGHESNQPQHF TGTGCCTGGAGTGAAGGACACGAGAGCAATCAGCCCCAGCATTTT
TRBJ1-5 once - TRBV4-1 CASSQETVGGSNQPQHF TGCGCCAGCAGCCAAGAGACGGTTGGGGGCAGCAATCAGCCCCAGCATTTT
TRBJ1-2 - - TRBV2 CASGEAGKGYTF TGTGCCAGCGGGGAGGCAGGGAAGGGGTACACCTTC
TRBJ2-1 - - TRBV7-8 CASSLPPGTPTYNEQFF TGTGCCAGCAGCTTACCCCCCGGGACTCCAACTTACAATGAGCAGTTCTTC
TRBJ1-1 - - TRBV2 CASSLGGDRAFF TGTGCCAGCAGCCTGGGGGGGGACCGAGCTTTCTTT
TRBJ2-1 - TRBD2 TRBV5-8 CASSLAVAGPYNEQFF TGTGCCAGCAGCTTGGCGGTAGCGGGGCCCTACAATGAGCAGTTCTTC
TRBJ2-5 once TRBD2 TRBV6-5 CASSLGGEETQYF TGTGCCAGCAGTCTGGGGGGGGAAGAGACCCAGTACTTC
TRBJ1-1 few TRBD1 TRBV16 CASSQFPGDRVNTEAFF TGTGCCAGCAGCCAATTCCCAGGGGACAGAGTAAACACTGAAGCTTTCTTT
TRBJ2-7 once TRBD1 TRBV28 CASSPPGDRANEQYF TGTGCCAGCAGTCCGCCCGGGGACAGGGCCAACGAGCAGTACTTC
TRBJ2-2 - - TRBV12-5 CASGLGSLNTGELFF TGTGCTAGTGGTTTGGGCAGTTTGAACACCGGGGAGCTGTTTTTT
TRBJ1-2 once - TRBV3-1/TRBV3-2 CASSHGTRKNYYGYTF TGTGCCAGCAGCCATGGGACACGGAAGAATTACTATGGCTACACCTTC
TRBJ2-7 - - TRBV9 CASSVGGDSYEQYF TGTGCCAGCAGCGTAGGCGGGGACTCTTACGAGCAGTACTTC
TRBJ1-2 - - TRBV9 CASSPTAGSGYTF TGTGCCAGCAGCCCCACTGCGGGGTCTGGCTACACCTTC
TRBJ1-1 - TRBD1 TRBV2 CASSVSQGANTEAFF TGTGCCAGCAGCGTCTCCCAGGGGGCGAACACTGAAGCTTTCTTT
TRBJ1-1 - TRBD1 TRBV7-3 CASSPDRGETEAFF TGTGCCAGCAGCCCGGACAGGGGGGAGACTGAAGCTTTCTTT
TRBJ1-1 - TRBD1 TRBV6-5 CASSYATGVYTEAFF TGTGCCAGCAGTTACGCGACAGGGGTTTACACTGAAGCTTTCTTT
TRBJ1-3 - - TRBV5-5 CASSLSVLGSSGNTIYF TGTGCCAGCAGCTTAAGCGTGTTAGGGAGTTCTGGAAACACCATATATTTT
TRBJ2-3 - - TRBV5-6 CASIGADTQYF TGTGCCAGTATAGGGGCAGATACGCAGTATTTT
TRBJ2-7 - TRBD1 TRBV5-1 CASSWSSGTGGHSSYEQYF TGCGCCAGCAGCTGGTCCTCCGGGACAGGGGGCCACAGCTCCTACGAGCAGTACTTC
TRBJ1-1 - - TRBV11-1 CASSLPTGGNTEAFF TGTGCCAGCAGCCTTCCGACAGGCGGTAACACTGAAGCTTTCTTT
TRBJ1-4 - - TRBV9 CASSHNQGRMGEKLFF TGTGCCAGCAGCCACAACCAGGGGCGCATGGGTGAAAAACTGTTTTTT
TRBJ2-2 - - TRBV9 CASSGGVGPNTGELFF TGTGCCAGCAGCGGGGGGGTAGGACCGAACACCGGGGAGCTGTTTTTT
TRBJ1-2 - - TRBV5-1 CASSLVSGADYGYTF TGCGCCAGCAGCTTGGTTTCAGGGGCTGACTATGGCTACACCTTC
TRBJ2-1 - TRBD1 TRBV11-2 CASTQDRSSYNEQFF TGTGCCAGCACCCAGGACAGGAGCTCCTACAATGAGCAGTTCTTC
TRBJ2-7 - - TRBV11-2 CASTGSGLTSYEQYF TGTGCCAGCACCGGATCGGGGTTGACGTCCTACGAGCAGTACTTC
TRBJ1-4 - TRBD1 TRBV2 CASRGDRGLGEKLFF TGTGCCAGCAGGGGGGACAGGGGGTTGGGTGAAAAACTGTTTTTT
TRBJ1-2 few TRBD1 TRBV15 CATSRDFISQGADGYTF TGTGCCACCAGCAGAGATTTCATTTCTCAGGGGGCGGATGGCTACACCTTC
TRBJ1-4 - TRBD1 TRBV2 CASSWTGDEKLFF TGTGCCAGCAGTTGGACAGGGGACGAAAAACTGTTTTTT
TRBJ1-2 - - TRBV12-3/TRBV12-4 CASSTADYGYTF TGTGCCAGCAGCACAGCGGACTATGGCTACACCTTC
TRBJ2-5 - - TRBV7-7 CASSLKLAIETQYF TGTGCTAGCAGCTTAAAATTAGCTATCGAGACCCAGTACTTC
TRBJ1-1 - TRBD1 TRBV5-4 CASSLDRGLIDTEAFF TGTGCCAGCAGCTTGGACAGGGGGCTTATCGACACTGAAGCTTTCTTT
TRBJ1-2 - TRBD1 TRBV6-6 CASSSPTGNYGYTF TGTGCCAGCAGTTCCCCGACAGGGAACTATGGCTACACCTTC
TRBJ1-6 - - TRBV19 CASSNRNSPLHF TGTGCCAGTAGTAACCGGAATTCACCCCTCCACTTT
TRBJ1-5 - - TRBV11-3 CASSLERGTSRFVEQPQHF TGTGCCAGCAGCTTAGAAAGGGGTACTTCTCGATTCGTCGAGCAGCCCCAGCATTTT
TRBJ2-5 - TRBD2 TRBV7-8 CATGTSGTIQETQYF TGTGCCACCGGGACTAGCGGAACTATACAAGAGACCCAGTACTTC
TRBJ2-7 - TRBD1 TRBV12-3/TRBV12-4 CASSLGQGSEQYF TGTGCCAGCAGCCTCGGACAGGGGAGCGAGCAGTACTTC